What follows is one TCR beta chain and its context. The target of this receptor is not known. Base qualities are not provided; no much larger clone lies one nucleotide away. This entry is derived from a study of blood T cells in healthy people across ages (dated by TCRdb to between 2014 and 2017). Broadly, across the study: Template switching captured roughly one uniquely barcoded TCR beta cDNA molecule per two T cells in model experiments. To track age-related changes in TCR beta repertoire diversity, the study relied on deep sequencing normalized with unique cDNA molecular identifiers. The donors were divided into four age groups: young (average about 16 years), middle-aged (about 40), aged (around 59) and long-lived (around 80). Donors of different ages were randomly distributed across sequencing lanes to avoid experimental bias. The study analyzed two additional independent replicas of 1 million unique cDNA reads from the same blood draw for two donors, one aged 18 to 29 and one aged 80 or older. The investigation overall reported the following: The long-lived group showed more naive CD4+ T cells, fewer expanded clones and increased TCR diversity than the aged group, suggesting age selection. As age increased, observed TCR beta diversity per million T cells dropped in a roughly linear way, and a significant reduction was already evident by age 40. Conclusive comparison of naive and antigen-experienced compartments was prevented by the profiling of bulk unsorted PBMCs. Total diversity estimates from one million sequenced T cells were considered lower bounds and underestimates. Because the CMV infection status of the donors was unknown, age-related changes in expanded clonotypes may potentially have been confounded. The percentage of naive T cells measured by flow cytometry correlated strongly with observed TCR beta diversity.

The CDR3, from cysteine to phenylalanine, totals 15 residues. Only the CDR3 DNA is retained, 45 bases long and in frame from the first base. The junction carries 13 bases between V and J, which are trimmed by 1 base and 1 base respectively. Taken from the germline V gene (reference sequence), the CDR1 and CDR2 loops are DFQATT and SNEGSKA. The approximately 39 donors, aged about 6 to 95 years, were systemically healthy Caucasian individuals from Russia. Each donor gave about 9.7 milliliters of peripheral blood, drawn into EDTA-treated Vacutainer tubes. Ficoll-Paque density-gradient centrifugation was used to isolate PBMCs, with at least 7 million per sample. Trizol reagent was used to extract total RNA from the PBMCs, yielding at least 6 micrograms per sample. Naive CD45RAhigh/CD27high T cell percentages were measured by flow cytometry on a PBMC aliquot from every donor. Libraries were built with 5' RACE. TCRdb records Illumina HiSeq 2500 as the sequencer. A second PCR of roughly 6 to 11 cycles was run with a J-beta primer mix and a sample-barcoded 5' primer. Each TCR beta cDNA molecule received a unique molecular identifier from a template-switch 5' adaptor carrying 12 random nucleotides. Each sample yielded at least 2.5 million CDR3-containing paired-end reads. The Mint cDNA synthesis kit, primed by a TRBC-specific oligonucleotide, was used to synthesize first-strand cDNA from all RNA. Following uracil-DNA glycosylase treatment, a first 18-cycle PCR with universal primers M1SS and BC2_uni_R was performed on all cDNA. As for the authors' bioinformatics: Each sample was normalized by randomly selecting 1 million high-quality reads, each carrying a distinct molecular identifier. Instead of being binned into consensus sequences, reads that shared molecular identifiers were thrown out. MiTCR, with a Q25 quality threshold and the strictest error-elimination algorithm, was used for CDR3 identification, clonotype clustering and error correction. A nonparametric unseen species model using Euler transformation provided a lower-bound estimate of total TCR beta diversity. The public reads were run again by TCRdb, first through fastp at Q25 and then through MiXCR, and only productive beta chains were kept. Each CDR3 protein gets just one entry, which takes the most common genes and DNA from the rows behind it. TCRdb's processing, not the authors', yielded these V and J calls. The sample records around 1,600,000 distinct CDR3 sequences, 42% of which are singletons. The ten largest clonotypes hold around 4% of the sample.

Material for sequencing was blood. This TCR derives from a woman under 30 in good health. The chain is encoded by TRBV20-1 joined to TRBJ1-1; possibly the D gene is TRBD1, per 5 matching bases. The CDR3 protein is CSARGSAGWNTEAFF. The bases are TGCAGTGCTAGAGGATCGGCAGGGTGGAACACTGAAGCTTTCTTT.